These 9 T cell receptor beta chains came from one sample sequenced in a study of blood T cells in healthy people across ages (dated by TCRdb to 2014 to 2015). Libraries were prepared through 5' RACE. TCRdb shows the sequencer as Illumina HiSeq 2500. The second PCR ran for about 7 to 11 cycles and used a J-beta primer mix along with a sample-barcoded 5' primer. TCRdb reprocessing: public reads trimmed at Q25 with fastp, clones called with MiXCR, in-frame beta chains kept. Each entry is one CDR3 protein sequence, shown with its most common DNA and genes. The sample data list roughly 2 million distinct CDR3 sequences, and roughly 50% of these were observed just once. Jointly, the top ten make up approximately 2% of the sample. Sequencing input: blood. The receptors derive from a woman aged 40 to 49 in good health.

In this sample, this clonotype turned up a few times. The genes are TRBV7-2 and TRBJ2-5; TRBD1 aligns across 7 bases. The CDR3 covers 17 residues. Losses at the gene ends were 0 bases for V and 5 bases for J; bases not matched to a gene: 12. Looked up from germline, CDR1 is SGHTA and CDR2 is FQGNSA. The CDR3 here is CASSLAGLAGGHETQYF. Here the CDR3 DNA reads TGTGCCAGCAGCTTAGCGGGGCTGGCAGGGGGACATGAGACCCAGTACTTC.

This sequence joins TRBV12-3 or TRBV12-4 and TRBJ2-7; D possibly corresponds to TRBD2 (6 bases). The CDR3 is made up of 13 amino acids. Deletions cut 6 bases from V and 6 bases from J, with 15 bases between. CDR3 residues: CASSRDLDLEQYF. DNA for the CDR3: TGTGCCAGCAGCCGGGACTTGGATCTCGAGCAGTACTTC.

The rearrangement uses TRBV7-9 and TRBJ1-6; the D gene is possibly TRBD1 (5 bases). CDR3 length equals 13 residues. Germline loops: CDR1 SEHNR, CDR2 FQNEAQ (reference sequence). With 5 bases removed from V and 13 bases from J, the gap between germline ends came to 15 bases. CDR3 residues: CASSVEGLPPLHF. The CDR3 bases are TGTGCCAGCAGCGTAGAGGGGTTACCCCCCCTCCACTTT.

This clonotype was recorded a few times. The chain employs TRBV12-3 or TRBV12-4 and TRBJ2-3; 7 bases fit TRBD2. The CDR3 consists of 15 residues. V lost 5 bases to trimming and J lost 1 base; unmatched junction nucleotides: 6. The CDR3: CASSIGDYRTDTQYF. CDR3 DNA: TGTGCCAGCAGTATAGGGGACTACCGCACAGATACGCAGTATTTT.

This clonotype appeared once. This sequence joins TRBV5-6 and TRBJ2-5; tentative D call: TRBD1 (7 bases). CDR3 length: 16 amino acids. The ends were cut back, 4 bases at V and 4 bases at J, with 20 bases in the middle. Germline assignment: CDR1 SGHDT and CDR2 YYEEEE. CDR3 residues: CASSLSGTYRGETQYF. The CDR3 DNA is TGTGCCAGCAGCCTCTCCGGGACTTACAGGGGAGAGACCCAGTACTTC.

The chain combines TRBV20-1 with TRBJ2-7; D might be TRBD2 (6 bases). The J call is in doubt because the DNA end fits TRBJ2-5 better. Germline values: CDR1 DFQATT, CDR2 SNEGSKA (reference sequence). The CDR3 length is 14 residues. In nucleotides, the CDR3 is TGCAGTGCTAGAGACTGGTCGGGGGAGCAGACCCAGTACTTC. Translation: CSARDWSGEQTQYF.

This clonotype was seen once. The chain is built from TRBV7-2 and TRBJ2-1; D may be TRBD2 (6 bases). The germline V and J ends were trimmed by 8 bases and 7 bases, with 18 bases remaining between them. Germline CDR1 is SGHTA and CDR2 is FQGNSA. The CDR3 is 14 amino acids. DNA for the CDR3: TGTGCCAGCCACGGGGGATGGATGGGTAATGAGCAGTTCTTC. It codes for CASHGGWMGNEQFF.

Only a few counts were recorded for this clonotype. The rearrangement uses TRBV24-1 and TRBJ1-2; the match to TRBD1 covers 10 bases. The CDR3 runs 14 residues. The ends lost 4 bases at V and 8 bases at J; junction bases unmatched: 6. Germline CDR1 and CDR2: KGHDR and SFDVKD. CDR3 protein: CATSETTGGYGYTF. The CDR3 coding sequence is TGTGCCACCAGTGAAACGACAGGGGGCTACGGCTACACCTTC.

This sequence joins TRBV29-1 and TRBJ2-5; the match to TRBD2 covers 12 bases. Trimming at V came to 1 base and at J to 3 bases, leaving 3 bases not matched to a gene. The CDR3 runs to 15 residues. CDR1 and CDR2 (germline): SQVTM, ANQGSEA. CDR3 protein: CSVEVLAGGKETQYF. The CDR3 DNA follows: TGCAGCGTTGAAGTGCTAGCGGGGGGGAAAGAGACCCAGTACTTC.